This T cell receptor beta chain is drawn from a study of cytomegalovirus exposure and HLA in healthy donors. General study points: Confirmation in vitro established that a few CMV-associated chains were specific for CMV antigens. Accurate prediction of HLA-A and HLA-B alleles (for most subjects) was reportedly achieved from TCR beta sequences. A later analysis reportedly identified an Asian-associated ancestry cluster as carrying fewer N-insertions than the roughly 700-donor mean. Among the most significant clusters, several appeared linked to common viral pathogens in a later analysis.

V dropped 5 bases and J dropped 3 bases, with 11 bases sitting between them. Per germline, CDR1 SEHNR and CDR2 FQNEAQ (reference sequence). This CDR3 contains 13 residues. As concerns this clone: Antigen: not known.

Primers for the PCR totalled 60 Vbeta and 13 Jbeta. Only in-frame clones appear in the TCRdb table, and some are missing; sequencing was by immunoSEQ multiplex PCR. The sample lists 150,000 to 200,000 clones, approximately 84% seen once, with approximately 0.26% in the top ten. The chain uses TRBV7-9 and TRBJ2-7, with D perhaps TRBD2 (6 bases). The sequenced sample was PBMCs. This clonotype was obtained from a boy younger than 18 in good health and CMV-seronegative. Here the CDR3 reads CASSQRGDYEQYF. The DNA for the CDR3 is TGTGCCAGCAGCCAACGCGGGGACTACGAGCAGTACTTC.